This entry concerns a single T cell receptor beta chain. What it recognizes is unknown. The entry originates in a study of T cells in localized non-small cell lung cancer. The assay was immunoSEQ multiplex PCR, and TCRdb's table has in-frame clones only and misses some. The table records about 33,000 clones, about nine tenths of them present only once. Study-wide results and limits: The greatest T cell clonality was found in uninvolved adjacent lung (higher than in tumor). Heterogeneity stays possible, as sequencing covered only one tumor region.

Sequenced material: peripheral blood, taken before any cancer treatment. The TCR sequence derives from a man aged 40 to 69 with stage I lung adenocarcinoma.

The DNA for the CDR3 is TGTGCCAGCAGCTACTACAGGGGTGACTATGGCTACACCTTC. Residues: CASSYYRGDYGYTF. V is TRBV5-5 and J is TRBJ1-2; TRBD1 matches 7 bases. This CDR3 has 14 amino acids. V lost 3 bases, J lost 3 bases, and 5 bases stayed unmatched. Germline lookup yields CDR1 SGHKS and CDR2 YYEKEE (reference sequence).